This T cell receptor (beta chain) was identified in a study of T cell changes during pregnancy in multiple sclerosis. TCRdb keeps only in-frame clones here, not all; method: immunoSEQ multiplex PCR. The profile covers tens of thousands of clones, with around 93% appearing a single time and 0.43% taken by the ten largest. The CDR3 consists of 15 residues. Germline assignment: CDR1 LGHNA and CDR2 YSLEER. V was clipped by 5 bases and J by 3 bases; unmatched bases: 6. The receptor's source is a female donor in good health, enrolled as a control in a pregnancy study. The sequences come from CD4+ T cells from peripheral blood mononuclear cells, collected in the third trimester of pregnancy. V and J are TRBV4-3 and TRBJ1-4; 7 bases map to TRBD1. The CDR3 DNA reads as TGCGCCAGCAGCTTACAGGGGAGCCCTAATGAAAAACTGTTTTTT. It is translated as CASSLQGSPNEKLFF.